A single sample gave rise to the 2 T cell receptor beta chains below, sequenced in a study of T cell responses to AZD1222 COVID-19 vaccine. Produced via immunoSEQ multiplex PCR; TCRdb's table is partial and in-frame only. Of some 150,000 clones in the sample, under 95% were seen once. Source: peripheral blood, taken on day 0 of AZD1222 vaccination. All receptors come from an adult in good health.

This chain uses TRBV7-8 with TRBJ1-6, with a possible D match to TRBD1 (6 bases). The germline V and J ends were trimmed by 4 bases and 5 bases, with 21 bases remaining between them. Germline V lookup: CDR1 SGHVS, CDR2 FQNEAQ. The CDR3 contains 18 residues. CDR3 amino acids: CASSSSTNREMDNSPLHF. As DNA, the CDR3 is TGTGCCAGCAGCTCATCCACAAACAGGGAAATGGATAATTCACCCCTCCACTTT.

The chain links TRBV6-5 to TRBJ1-5, with no clear D. The CDR3 loop spans 15 amino acids. CDR1 is MNHEY and CDR2 is SVGAGI in the germline V gene. Deletions cut 1 base from V and 4 bases from J, with 11 bases between. CDR3 protein: CASSYFAGNNQPQHF. The DNA of the CDR3 is TGTGCCAGCAGTTACTTCGCCGGTAATAATCAGCCCCAGCATTTT.